Shown below are 12 T cell receptor beta chains from a single sample sequenced in a study of T cells after yellow fever vaccination. Each CDR3 protein is one row after TCRdb ran MiXCR on the 5' RACE reads. The table lists about 160,000 distinct CDR3 sequences, around 7.3% of them singletons. This sample comprised CD4+ T cells sorted from PBMCs, obtained 5 to 6 days after the first yellow fever vaccination. Source of these receptors: a man aged 18 to 30 who received the YFV17D yellow fever vaccine.

In its sample, this clonotype was seen many times. This chain uses TRBV3-1 with TRBJ2-3; D is undetermined. Germline V CDR1 and CDR2: LGHDT, YNNKEL (reference sequence). Trimming removed 8 bases from V and 1 base from J, with 4 bases in between. This CDR3 has 11 amino acids. CDR3 in DNA: TGTGCCAGCGGTGGCACAGATACGCAGTATTTT. Amino acid sequence: CASGGTDTQYF.

This clonotype was detected ten times or more. CDR3 nucleotide sequence: TGTGCCAGCAGCCCGACGACAGGAGGCACCGGGGAGCTGTTTTTT. Translated, it gives CASSPTTGGTGELFF. V and J are TRBV9 and TRBJ2-2; D is perhaps TRBD1 (6 bases). Germline loops: CDR1 SGDLS, CDR2 YYNGEE. This CDR3 contains 15 residues. Between the trimmed V and J ends, which lost 4 bases and 4 bases, there was a span of 14 bases.

This clonotype was seen only a few times. The chain links TRBV5-1 to TRBJ1-2, with D possibly matching TRBD1 (5 bases). The CDR3 covers 16 residues. Trimming left V 2 bases short and J 1 base short, with 15 bases between. Looked up from germline, CDR1 is SGHRS and CDR2 is YFSETQ. The CDR3 region is CASSLAAGVVNYGYTF. For the CDR3, the DNA is TGCGCCAGCAGCTTAGCGGCGGGGGTAGTTAACTATGGCTACACCTTC.

This clonotype was detected ten times or more. The chain employs TRBV4-1 and TRBJ1-4, with a weak D call TRBD1 (5 bases). The germline V gene has CDR1 MGHRA and CDR2 YSYEKL. Trimming took off 1 base at V and 8 bases at J, with 14 bases between the two ends. This CDR3 has 15 residues. The CDR3 protein is CASSQGVVWGEKLFF. The CDR3 nucleotides are TGCGCCAGCAGCCAAGGAGTGGTTTGGGGGGAAAAACTGTTTTTT.

The table lists this clonotype with many counts. This sequence joins TRBV5-1 and TRBJ1-1, with D unclear. Trimming cost V 5 bases and J 1 base, with 9 bases left between them. CDR3 size: 13 residues. Germline-derived CDR1 and CDR2 are SGHRS and YFSETQ. The CDR3: CASSPGWNTEAFF. For the CDR3, the DNA is TGCGCCAGCAGTCCGGGGTGGAACACTGAAGCTTTCTTT. The complete variable domain, with remaining parts taken from reference TRBV5-1 and TRBJ1-1, reads KAGVTQTPRYLIKTRGQQVTLSCSPISGHRSVSWYQQTPGQGLQFLFEYFSETQRNKGNFPGRFSGRQFSNSRSEMNVSTLELGDSALYLCASSPGWNTEAFFGQGTRLTVV.

The chain joins TRBV12-3 or TRBV12-4 to TRBJ2-5; D is perhaps TRBD2 (5 bases). This CDR3 contains 13 residues. V was clipped by 7 bases and J by 7 bases, with 16 bases between them. The CDR3 spells CASTLSVRGTQYF. CDR3 bases: TGTGCCAGCACCCTTAGCGTGCGAGGGACCCAGTACTTC.

This clonotype came up many times. This rearrangement joins TRBV5-1 to TRBJ2-7; D gene ambiguous. CDR1 and CDR2 from the germline V gene are SGHRS and YFSETQ. The CDR3 has 13 residues. V lost 4 bases to trimming and J lost 3 bases, with 11 bases between them. The CDR3: CASSPEPVYEQYF. In DNA, the CDR3 is TGCGCCAGCAGCCCGGAGCCGGTCTACGAGCAGTACTTC.

This clonotype was seen many times. V is TRBV7-9 and J is TRBJ1-4, with D possibly TRBD1 on 6 matching bases. CDR1 and CDR2 (germline): SEHNR, FQNEAQ (reference sequence). The CDR3 is made up of 14 amino acids. V dropped 5 bases and J dropped 7 bases, with 14 bases sitting between them. The CDR3 sequence: CASSPQGLGEKLFF. In DNA form, the CDR3 reads TGTGCCAGCAGCCCTCAGGGGTTAGGTGAAAAACTGTTTTTT.

This clonotype has ten or more counts. This chain uses TRBV12-3 or TRBV12-4 with TRBJ2-1, with 9 bases fitting TRBD2. This CDR3 region has 14 residues. J was trimmed by 8 bases and V by 6 bases; bases with no gene match: 8. The CDR3 reads CASRFGGGAHEQFF. As DNA, the CDR3 is TGTGCCAGCAGATTCGGCGGGGGGGCGCATGAGCAGTTCTTC.

This clonotype appeared many times. This rearrangement joins TRBV7-2 to TRBJ2-3; TRBD1 matches at 8 bases. This CDR3 is 15 amino acids long. Germline-derived CDR1 and CDR2 are SGHTA and FQGNSA. Losses at the gene ends were 1 base for V and 7 bases for J; bases not matched to a gene: 7. The CDR3 here is CASSLELGQGNTQYF. DNA of the CDR3: TGTGCCAGCAGCTTAGAGCTAGGACAGGGAAATACGCAGTATTTT.

This clonotype was observed a handful of times. The V gene is TRBV18, the J gene TRBJ2-5; D is perhaps TRBD1 or TRBD2 (5 bases each). This CDR3 spans 14 amino acids. CDR1 and CDR2 (germline): KGHSH, LQKENI. Trimming left V 2 bases short and J 5 bases short, with 12 bases between. As DNA, the CDR3 is TGTGCCAGCTCACCAATATCCCGGGGCGAGACCCAGTACTTC. Amino acid sequence: CASSPISRGETQYF.

The CDR3 sequence: CASSLFRGANQPQHF. CDR3 sequence (DNA): TGTGCCAGCAGCCTATTTCGGGGGGCCAATCAGCCCCAGCATTTT. This chain connects TRBV6-1 to TRBJ1-5; tentatively, D is TRBD1 (6 bases). Trimming pared 6 bases from V and 3 bases from J, leaving 15 bases between. The V gene's germline CDR1 is MNHNS and CDR2 SASEGT. This CDR3 is 15 amino acids long.